A single sample gave rise to the 24 T cell receptor beta chains below, sequenced in a study of lymphopenia after photon versus proton radiotherapy. Assay: immunoSEQ multiplex PCR; the TCRdb copy retains only in-frame clones and omits some. The sample lists 75,000 or so clones, around four fifths occurring once. The source material was peripheral blood, sampled from a patient treated with proton-based radiotherapy. All receptors come from a man aged 60 to 75 with pancreatic cancer.

This sequence joins TRBV23-1 and TRBJ1-1, with unresolved D. TRBV23-1 is reported as an ORF; its role is uncertain. Trimming cost V 3 bases and J 8 bases, with 16 bases left between them. There are 14 residues in the CDR3. This CDR3 reads CASSQLIVLAEAFF. For the CDR3, the DNA is TGCGCCAGCAGTCAGCTGATAGTACTCGCGGAAGCTTTCTTT.

CDR3 sequence reads: CARKNRYNEQFF. CDR3 sequence (DNA): TGTGCCAGAAAAAATAGGTACAATGAGCAGTTCTTC. J is TRBJ2-1 and V is TRBV5-8, with D hard to call. Germline V gene sequence: CDR1 SGHTS, CDR2 YDEGEE. The CDR3 is made up of 12 amino acids. Trimming shortened V by 8 bases and J by 4 bases, and 10 bases separated the two germline ends.

The chain has TRBV28 and TRBJ2-5; TRBD2 agrees at 11 bases. The CDR3 has 17 amino acids. Germline trimming cut 2 bases from V and 5 bases from J; bases unmatched to any gene: 10. Germline V gene lookup returns CDR1 MDHEN and CDR2 SYDVKM. The CDR3 is CASSLGSLAGGYETQYF. CDR3 bases: TGTGCCAGCAGTTTAGGGTCTCTAGCGGGAGGCTATGAGACCCAGTACTTC. Full variable domain (rest looked up from reference TRBV28 and TRBJ2-5): DVKVTQSSRYLVKRTGEKVFLECVQDMDHENMFWYRQDPGLGLRLIYFSYDVKMKEKGDIPEGYSVSREKKERFSLILESASTNQTSMYLCASSLGSLAGGYETQYFGPGTRLLVL.

The rearrangement joins TRBV10-2 to TRBJ2-1; unclear D gene. Trimming took off 2 bases at V and 7 bases at J, with 12 bases between the two ends. The germline gives CDR1 WSHSY, CDR2 SAAADI. There are 14 residues in the CDR3. The CDR3 nucleotides are TGCGCCAGCAGTGAGATAGCTAAAGGAAATGAGCAGTTCTTC. It specifies CASSEIAKGNEQFF.

This sequence joins TRBV6-5 and TRBJ2-3; 7 bases match TRBD1. The CDR3 length is 15 residues. V was clipped by 6 bases and J by 2 bases; unmatched bases: 8. The V gene's germline CDR1 is MNHEY and CDR2 SVGAGI. The CDR3 region is CASSSQGILTDTQYF. The CDR3 bases are TGTGCCAGCAGCTCACAGGGGATCCTCACAGATACGCAGTATTTT.

The genes are TRBV7-2 and TRBJ1-1, with D perhaps TRBD1 (5 bases). The CDR3 has 14 amino acids. The V gene lost 3 bases and the J gene lost 3 bases, with 11 bases spanning the gap. Per the germline V gene, CDR1 is SGHTA and CDR2 is FQGNSA. The CDR3 DNA reads as TGTGCCAGCAGCTTCCGTGGGGCGGACACTGAAGCTTTCTTT. Encoded protein: CASSFRGADTEAFF.

The chain combines TRBV9 with TRBJ2-1; the match to TRBD2 covers 11 bases. This CDR3 has 16 amino acids. The V and J ends lost 0 bases and 5 bases, in that order; junction bases with no gene match: 4. Per germline, CDR1 SGDLS and CDR2 YYNGEE. CDR3 amino acids: CASSVAPSGRNNEQFF. The CDR3 nucleotides read TGTGCCAGCAGCGTAGCGCCTAGCGGGAGGAACAATGAGCAGTTCTTC.

This clone was detected once. V and J are TRBV20-1 and TRBJ1-1; D gene ambiguous. V lost 3 bases and J 6 bases, leaving 8 bases between the germline ends. Germline V gene lookup returns CDR1 DFQATT and CDR2 SNEGSKA (reference sequence). The CDR3 runs 11 residues. CDR3 DNA sequence: TGCAGTGCTAGTGAAGACGCTGAAGCTTTCTTT. It specifies CSASEDAEAFF.

The CDR3 region is CASSKGTGENEQYF. The CDR3 DNA is TGTGCCAGCAGCAAAGGGACAGGGGAAAACGAGCAGTACTTC. The J gene is TRBJ2-7, the V gene TRBV21-1; TRBD1 was called by the table and not checked on the DNA. TRBV21-1 is noted as a pseudogene. The CDR3 contains 14 residues.

For the CDR3, the DNA is TGTGCCTGGAAGGAGCGGCCCAACAATGAGCAGTTCTTC. Translated, it gives CAWKERPNNEQFF. The rearrangement uses TRBV30 and TRBJ2-1; D is perhaps TRBD2 (5 bases). This CDR3 region has 13 residues. Trimming left V 4 bases short and J 5 bases short, with 12 bases between. Germline loops: CDR1 GTSNPN, CDR2 SVGIG (reference sequence).

The genes are TRBV27 and TRBJ2-1; TRBD2 matches at 8 bases. The CDR3 sequence is 13 residues long. From germline, CDR1 is MNHEY and CDR2 SMNVEV (reference sequence). After removal of 2 bases from V and 7 bases from J, the junction contained 1 base not matched to a gene. The CDR3 DNA follows: TGTGCCAGCAGTTTAAGCGGGAGAAATGAGCAGTTCTTC. Protein: CASSLSGRNEQFF.

The CDR3 region is CASRGGRAADTQYF. The CDR3 DNA reads TGTGCCAGCAGAGGCGGGAGGGCCGCAGATACGCAGTATTTT. The chain is built from TRBV6-5 and TRBJ2-3; TRBD2 agrees at 9 bases. Per the germline V gene, CDR1 is MNHEY and CDR2 is SVGAGI. The CDR3 is 14 amino acids. J was trimmed by 4 bases and V by 6 bases; bases with no gene match: 5.

This chain uses TRBV28 with TRBJ2-7; 9 bases map to TRBD2. Trimming at V came to 8 bases and at J to 5 bases, leaving 10 bases not matched to a gene. CDR3 length: 14 residues. CDR1 MDHEN and CDR2 SYDVKM come from the germline V gene. CDR3 coding DNA: TGTGCCAGCCGGGCGGGAGGGGCTGCGGACGAGCAGTACTTC. Its translation: CASRAGGAADEQYF.

This clone was found once. CDR3 DNA sequence: TGTGCCAGCAGTTTCGGGCCCACCGGGGAGCTGTTTTTT. Protein sequence: CASSFGPTGELFF. The chain recombines TRBV27 with TRBJ2-2; D is unresolved. With 3 bases removed from V and 4 bases from J, the gap between germline ends came to 6 bases. CDR1 MNHEY and CDR2 SMNVEV come from the germline V gene (reference sequence). This CDR3 has 13 amino acids.

CDR3 amino acids: CASRESLHEQFF. CDR3 nucleotides: TGTGCCAGCAGAGAATCACTCCATGAGCAGTTCTTC. The chain couples TRBV28 to TRBJ2-1; D unresolved. The CDR3 length is 12 residues. V was clipped by 6 bases and J by 8 bases, with 11 bases between them. Looked up from germline, CDR1 is MDHEN and CDR2 is SYDVKM.

This clone has only one observation. The gene calls are TRBV21-1 and TRBJ2-1; the table gives TRBD2 as D, unverified against the DNA. TRBV21-1 represents a pseudogene. This CDR3 is 15 amino acids long. The CDR3 nucleotides read TGTGCCAGCAGCAACTCACCACTACTCTACAATGAGCAGTTCTTC. This translates into CASSNSPLLYNEQFF.

The chain uses TRBV28 and TRBJ2-6; 8 bases agree with TRBD2. This CDR3 contains 18 residues. Germline trimming cut 10 bases from V and 0 bases from J; bases unmatched to any gene: 14. Germline V gene data show CDR1 as MDHEN and CDR2 as SYDVKM. The chain's CDR3 is CATSSTGGGSSGANVLTF. CDR3 coding DNA: TGTGCCACCTCTTCAACGGGAGGGGGGTCCTCTGGGGCCAACGTCCTGACTTTC. Using reference TRBV28 and TRBJ2-6 for the parts outside the CDR3, the full variable domain is DVKVTQSSRYLVKRTGEKVFLECVQDMDHENMFWYRQDPGLGLRLIYFSYDVKMKEKGDIPEGYSVSREKKERFSLILESASTNQTSMYLCATSSTGGGSSGANVLTFGAGSRLTVL.

A few counts support this clone. This sequence joins TRBV28 and TRBJ2-3; D is ambiguous. The V end was cut by 7 bases, the J end by 7 bases, with 9 bases between. CDR3 length equals 11 residues. Germline CDR1 reads MDHEN; CDR2 reads SYDVKM. CDR3 region: CASTTKYTQYF. The CDR3 nucleotides read TGTGCCAGCACCACCAAGTATACGCAGTATTTT.

This clone has a single count. V gene TRBV30 combines with J gene TRBJ1-6; TRBD1 aligns across 7 bases. The CDR3 is 13 amino acids. The trim removed 1 base at V and 7 bases at J, leaving 1 base unmatched. CDR1 and CDR2 (germline): GTSNPN, SVGIG (reference sequence). The DNA of the CDR3 is TGTGCCTGGAGTGAACAGGGGAATTCACCCCTCCACTTT. This codes for CAWSEQGNSPLHF.

The gene calls are TRBV11-1 and TRBJ1-2, with D hard to call. The CDR3 consists of 12 residues. V lost 3 bases to trimming and J lost 6 bases, with 8 bases between them. Germline CDR1 SGHAT, CDR2 FQDESV (reference sequence). This chain's CDR3 is CASSFRGHGYTF. The CDR3, as DNA: TGTGCCAGCAGCTTCCGTGGGCATGGCTACACCTTC.

The chain combines TRBV4-2 with TRBJ2-1; possibly TRBD2 for D (6 bases). V was pared by 1 base and J by 2 bases, with 15 bases between. This CDR3 spans 17 amino acids. Germline V gene lookup returns CDR1 LGHNA and CDR2 YNFKEQ. CDR3 amino acids: CASSQAGGGIAYNEQFF. In nucleotides, the CDR3 is TGTGCCAGCAGCCAAGCCGGGGGTGGAATTGCCTACAATGAGCAGTTCTTC.

The V gene is TRBV25-1, the J gene TRBJ1-5; D may be TRBD1 (5 bases). The CDR3 totals 14 residues. V lost 2 bases and J 3 bases, leaving 8 bases between the germline ends. The germline V gene has CDR1 MGHDK and CDR2 SYGVNS. CDR3 coding DNA: TGTGCCAGCAGTGAAATGACAGTCAATCAGCCCCAGCATTTT. It is translated as CASSEMTVNQPQHF. The full variable domain, its missing parts supplied by reference TRBV25-1 and TRBJ1-5, is EADIYQTPRYLVIGTGKKITLECSQTMGHDKMYWYQQDPGMELHLIHYSYGVNSTEKGDLSSESTVSRIRTEHFPLTLESARPSHTSQYLCASSEMTVNQPQHFGDGTRLSIL.

In this sample, this clone turned up once. J is TRBJ2-4 and V is TRBV11-3, with unresolved D. The CDR3 spans 13 residues. Trimming cost V 6 bases and J 8 bases, with 14 bases left between them. Germline V lookup: CDR1 SGHNT, CDR2 YENEEA. The CDR3 loop reads CASSGPTLDIQYF. The CDR3 DNA reads TGTGCCAGCAGTGGGCCAACCCTTGACATTCAGTACTTC.

CDR3 region: CASSPSTDSNQPQHF. CDR3 bases: TGTGCCAGCTCACCCTCCACGGATAGCAATCAGCCCCAGCATTTT. V gene TRBV18 combines with J gene TRBJ1-5; no definite D call. Between the trimmed V and J ends, which lost 3 bases and 0 bases, there was a span of 9 bases. The CDR3 is 15 amino acids. CDR1 KGHSH and CDR2 LQKENI come from the germline V gene. The entire variable domain, with the rest obtained from reference TRBV18 and TRBJ1-5, is as follows: NAGVMQNPRHLVRRRGQEARLRCSPMKGHSHVYWYRQLPEEGLKFMVYLQKENIIDESGMPKERFSAEFPKEGPSILRIQQVVRGDSAAYFCASSPSTDSNQPQHFGDGTRLSIL.